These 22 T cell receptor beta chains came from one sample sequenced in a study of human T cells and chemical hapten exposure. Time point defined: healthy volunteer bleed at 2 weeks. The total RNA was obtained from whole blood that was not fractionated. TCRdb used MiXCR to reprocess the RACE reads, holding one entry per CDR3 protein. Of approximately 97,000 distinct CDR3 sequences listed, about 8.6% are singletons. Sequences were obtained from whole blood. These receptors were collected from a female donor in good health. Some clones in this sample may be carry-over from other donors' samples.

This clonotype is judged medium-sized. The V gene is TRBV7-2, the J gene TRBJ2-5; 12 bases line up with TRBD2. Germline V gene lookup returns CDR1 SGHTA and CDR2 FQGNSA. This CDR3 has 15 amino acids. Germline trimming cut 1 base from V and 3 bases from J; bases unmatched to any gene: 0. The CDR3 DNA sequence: TGTGCCAGCAGCTTAGGACTAGCGGGAGAAGAGACCCAGTACTTC. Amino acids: CASSLGLAGEETQYF.

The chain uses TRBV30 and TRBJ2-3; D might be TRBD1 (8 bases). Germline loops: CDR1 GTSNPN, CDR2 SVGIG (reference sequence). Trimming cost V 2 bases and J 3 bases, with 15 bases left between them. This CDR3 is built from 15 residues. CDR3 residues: CAWSSQGGTTDTQYF. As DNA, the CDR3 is TGTGCCTGGAGTTCACAGGGGGGGACGACAGATACGCAGTATTTT.

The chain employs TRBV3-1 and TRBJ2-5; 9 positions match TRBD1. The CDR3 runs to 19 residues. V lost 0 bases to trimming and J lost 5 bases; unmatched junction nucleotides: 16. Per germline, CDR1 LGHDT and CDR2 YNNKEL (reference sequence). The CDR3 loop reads CASSQDELGGTGGRETQYF. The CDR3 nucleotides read TGTGCCAGCAGCCAAGATGAACTTGGAGGTACAGGGGGCAGGGAGACCCAGTACTTC.

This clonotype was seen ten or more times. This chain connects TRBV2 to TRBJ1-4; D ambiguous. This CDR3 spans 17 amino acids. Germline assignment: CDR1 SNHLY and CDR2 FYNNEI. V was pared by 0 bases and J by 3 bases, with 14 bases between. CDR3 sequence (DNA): TGTGCCAGCAGTGAAGCCCTTTCGGCTACGGCTAATGAAAAACTGTTTTTT. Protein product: CASSEALSATANEKLFF.

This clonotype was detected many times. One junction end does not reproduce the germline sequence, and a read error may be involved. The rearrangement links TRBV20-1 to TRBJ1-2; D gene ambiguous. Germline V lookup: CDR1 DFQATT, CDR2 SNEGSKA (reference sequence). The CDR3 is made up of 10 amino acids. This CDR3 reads CSARTQVFPF. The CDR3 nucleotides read TGCAGTGCTAGGACCCAGGTTTTCCCCTTC.

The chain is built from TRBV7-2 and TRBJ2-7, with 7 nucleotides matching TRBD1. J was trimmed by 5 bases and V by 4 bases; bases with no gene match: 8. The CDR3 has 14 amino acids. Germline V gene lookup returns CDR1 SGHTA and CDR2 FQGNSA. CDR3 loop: CASSYDRVLNEQYF. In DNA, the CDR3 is TGTGCCAGCAGCTACGACAGGGTTCTCAACGAGCAGTACTTC.

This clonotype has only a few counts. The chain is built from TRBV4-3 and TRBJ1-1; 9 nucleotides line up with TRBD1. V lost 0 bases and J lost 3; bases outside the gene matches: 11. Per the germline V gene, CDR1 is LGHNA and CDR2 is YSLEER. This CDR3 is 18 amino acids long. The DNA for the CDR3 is TGCGCCAGCAGCCAAGATCGGGGGACAGGGAGTTTGGACACTGAAGCTTTCTTT. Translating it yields CASSQDRGTGSLDTEAFF.

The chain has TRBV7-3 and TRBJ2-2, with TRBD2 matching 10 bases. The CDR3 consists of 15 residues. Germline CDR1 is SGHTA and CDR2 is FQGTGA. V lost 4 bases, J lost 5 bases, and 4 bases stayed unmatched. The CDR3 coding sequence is TGTGCCAGCAGCTCGAGCGGGAGGGGGACCGGGGAGCTGTTTTTT. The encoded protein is CASSSSGRGTGELFF.

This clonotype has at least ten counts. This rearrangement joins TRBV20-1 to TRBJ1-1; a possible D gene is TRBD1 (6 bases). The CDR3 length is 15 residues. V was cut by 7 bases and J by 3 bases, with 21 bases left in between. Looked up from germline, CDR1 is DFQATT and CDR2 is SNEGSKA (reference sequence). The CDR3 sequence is CSVRTDPAMDTEAFF. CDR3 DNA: TGCAGTGTTAGGACAGACCCTGCTATGGACACTGAAGCTTTCTTT.

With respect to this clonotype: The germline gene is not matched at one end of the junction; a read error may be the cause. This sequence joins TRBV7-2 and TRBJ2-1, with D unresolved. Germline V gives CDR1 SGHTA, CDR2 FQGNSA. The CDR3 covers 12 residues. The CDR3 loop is CASRLQLPEQFF. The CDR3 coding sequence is TGTGCCAGCCGCTTACAGTTGCCGGAGCAGTTCTTC.

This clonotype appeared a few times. The DNA of the CDR3 is TGTGCCACCACAGGGAACGATGAGCAGTTCTTC. Translated: CATTGNDEQFF. V gene TRBV10-3 combines with J gene TRBJ2-1, with D possibly TRBD1 on 6 matching bases. The CDR3 is 11 amino acids. V was shortened by 10 bases and J by 8 bases, with 12 bases between the two germline ends. Germline CDR1 is ENHRY and CDR2 is SYGVKD.

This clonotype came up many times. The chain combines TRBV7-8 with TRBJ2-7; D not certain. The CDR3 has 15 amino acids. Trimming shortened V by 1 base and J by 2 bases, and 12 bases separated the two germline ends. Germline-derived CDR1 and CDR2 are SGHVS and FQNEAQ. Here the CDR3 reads CASSLGVLRTYEQYF. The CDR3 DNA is TGTGCCAGCAGCTTAGGGGTGCTGAGGACCTACGAGCAGTACTTC.

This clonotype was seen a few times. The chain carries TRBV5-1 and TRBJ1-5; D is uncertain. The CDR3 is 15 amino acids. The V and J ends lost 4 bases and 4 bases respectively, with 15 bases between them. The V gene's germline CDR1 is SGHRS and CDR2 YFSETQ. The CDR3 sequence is CASSPSGAWNQPQHF. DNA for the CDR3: TGCGCCAGCAGCCCATCAGGCGCTTGGAATCAGCCCCAGCATTTT.

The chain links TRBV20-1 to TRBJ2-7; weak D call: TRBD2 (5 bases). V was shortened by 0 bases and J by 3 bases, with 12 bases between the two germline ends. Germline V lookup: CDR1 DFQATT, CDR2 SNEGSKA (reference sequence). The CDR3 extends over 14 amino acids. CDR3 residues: CSAREVLGSYEQYF. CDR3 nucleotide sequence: TGCAGTGCTAGAGAAGTACTAGGAAGCTACGAGCAGTACTTC.

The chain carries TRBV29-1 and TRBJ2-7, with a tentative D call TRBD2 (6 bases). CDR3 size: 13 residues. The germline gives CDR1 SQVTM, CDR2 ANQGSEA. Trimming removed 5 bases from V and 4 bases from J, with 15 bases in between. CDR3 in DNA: TGCAGCGTTTCCCCGGGAGCAAGATACGAGCAGTACTTC. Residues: CSVSPGARYEQYF.

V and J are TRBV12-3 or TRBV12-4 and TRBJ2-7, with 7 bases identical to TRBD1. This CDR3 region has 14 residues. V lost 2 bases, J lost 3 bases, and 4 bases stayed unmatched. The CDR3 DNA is TGTGCCAGCAGTTTACCGGGACAGATCTACGAGCAGTACTTC. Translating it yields CASSLPGQIYEQYF.

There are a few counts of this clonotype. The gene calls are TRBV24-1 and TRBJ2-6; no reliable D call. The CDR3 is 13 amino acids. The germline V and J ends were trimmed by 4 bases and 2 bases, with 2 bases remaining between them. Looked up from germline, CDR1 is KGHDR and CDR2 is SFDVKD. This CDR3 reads CATSDAGANVLTF. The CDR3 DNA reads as TGTGCCACCAGTGACGCTGGGGCCAACGTCCTGACTTTC.

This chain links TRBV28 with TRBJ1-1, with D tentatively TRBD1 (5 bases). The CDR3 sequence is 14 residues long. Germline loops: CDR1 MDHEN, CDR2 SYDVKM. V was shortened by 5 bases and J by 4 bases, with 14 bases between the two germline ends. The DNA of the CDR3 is TGTGCCAGCAGTGAAGCAGGGAAGGCCACTGAAGCTTTCTTT. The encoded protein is CASSEAGKATEAFF.

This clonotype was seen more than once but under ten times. CDR3 region: CASSINTEAFF. DNA of the CDR3: TGTGCCAGCAGTATCAACACTGAAGCTTTCTTT. The genes are TRBV28 and TRBJ1-1; no clear D. V dropped 5 bases and J dropped 2 bases, with 3 bases sitting between them. Germline V gene data show CDR1 as MDHEN and CDR2 as SYDVKM. The CDR3 contains 11 residues. Full variable domain (remainder filled in from reference TRBV28 and TRBJ1-1): DVKVTQSSRYLVKRTGEKVFLECVQDMDHENMFWYRQDPGLGLRLIYFSYDVKMKEKGDIPEGYSVSREKKERFSLILESASTNQTSMYLCASSINTEAFFGQGTRLTVV.

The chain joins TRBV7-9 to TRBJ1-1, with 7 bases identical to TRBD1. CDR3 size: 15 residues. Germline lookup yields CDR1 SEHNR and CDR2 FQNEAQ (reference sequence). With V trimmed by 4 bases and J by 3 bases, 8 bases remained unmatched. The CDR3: CASSYGTAGDTEAFF. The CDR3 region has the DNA TGTGCCAGCAGCTACGGGACAGCGGGGGACACTGAAGCTTTCTTT.

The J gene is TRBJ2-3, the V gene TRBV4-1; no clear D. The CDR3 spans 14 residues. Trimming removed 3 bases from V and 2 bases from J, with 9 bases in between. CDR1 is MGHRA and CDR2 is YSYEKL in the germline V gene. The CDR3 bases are TGCGCCAGCAGCCATAGAGTGTTCACAGATACGCAGTATTTT. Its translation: CASSHRVFTDTQYF.

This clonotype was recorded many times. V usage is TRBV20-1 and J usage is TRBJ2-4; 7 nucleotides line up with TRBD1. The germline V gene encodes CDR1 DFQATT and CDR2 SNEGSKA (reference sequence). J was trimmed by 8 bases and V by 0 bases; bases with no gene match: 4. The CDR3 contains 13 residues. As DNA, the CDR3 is TGCAGTGCTAGAGACGGGACAGTACACATTCAGTACTTC. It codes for CSARDGTVHIQYF.